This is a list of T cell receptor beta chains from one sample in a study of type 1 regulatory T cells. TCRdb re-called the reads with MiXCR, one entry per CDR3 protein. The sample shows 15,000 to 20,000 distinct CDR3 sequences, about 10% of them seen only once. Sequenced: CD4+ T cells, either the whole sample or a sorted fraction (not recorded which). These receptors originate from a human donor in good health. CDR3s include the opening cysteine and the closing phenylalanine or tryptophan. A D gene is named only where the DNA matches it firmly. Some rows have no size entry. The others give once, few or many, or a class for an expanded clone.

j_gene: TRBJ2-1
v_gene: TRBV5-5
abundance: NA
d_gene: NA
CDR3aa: CASSQPGLGNQFF
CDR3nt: TGTGCCAGCAGCCAACCGGGACTCGGGAACCAGTTCTTC

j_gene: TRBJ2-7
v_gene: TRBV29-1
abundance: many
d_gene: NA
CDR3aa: CSVSDSYEQYF
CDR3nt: TGCAGCGTCTCCGACAGCTACGAGCAGTACTTC

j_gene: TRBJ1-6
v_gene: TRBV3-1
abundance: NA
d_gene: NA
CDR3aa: CASSHGTPNSPLHF
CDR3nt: TGTGCCAGCAGCCACGGGACACCTAATTCACCCCTCCACTTT

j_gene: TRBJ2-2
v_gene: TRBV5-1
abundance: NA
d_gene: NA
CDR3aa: CASSFAATANTGGLFF
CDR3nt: TGCGCCAGCAGCTTTGCAGCGACAGCGAACACCGGGGGGCTGTTTTTT

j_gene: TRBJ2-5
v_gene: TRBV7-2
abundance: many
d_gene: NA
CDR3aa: CASSLAGAETQYF
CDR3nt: TGTGCCAGCAGCTTAGCGGGAGCAGAGACCCAGTACTTC

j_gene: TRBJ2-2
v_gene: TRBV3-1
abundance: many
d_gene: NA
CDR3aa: CASSRRLQFGELFF
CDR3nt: TGTGCCAGCAGCCGTAGACTCCAATTTGGAGAGCTGTTTTTT

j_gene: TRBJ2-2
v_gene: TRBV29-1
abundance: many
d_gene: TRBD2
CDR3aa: CSGRLAATGELFF
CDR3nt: TGCAGCGGTAGACTAGCAGCCACCGGGGAGCTGTTTTTT

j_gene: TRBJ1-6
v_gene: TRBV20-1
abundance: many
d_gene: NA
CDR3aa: CSARFGLNSPLHF
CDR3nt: TGCAGTGCTAGATTTGGGTTGAATTCACCCCTCCACTTT

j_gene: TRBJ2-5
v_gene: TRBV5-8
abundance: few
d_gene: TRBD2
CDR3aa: CASSLALAGPQETQYF
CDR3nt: TGTGCCAGCAGCTTGGCCCTAGCGGGACCCCAAGAGACCCAGTACTTC

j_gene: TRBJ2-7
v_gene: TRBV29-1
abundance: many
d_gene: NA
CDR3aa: CSVTRASSDEQYF
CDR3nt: TGCAGCGTCACCCGGGCCTCGTCGGACGAGCAGTACTTC

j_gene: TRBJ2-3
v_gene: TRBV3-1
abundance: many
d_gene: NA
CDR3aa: CASSPEIGGGTQYF
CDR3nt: TGTGCCAGCAGCCCGGAGATAGGGGGAGGTACGCAGTATTTT

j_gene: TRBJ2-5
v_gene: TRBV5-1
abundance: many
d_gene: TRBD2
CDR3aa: CASSLVSGRAPQETQYF
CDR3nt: TGCGCCAGCAGCTTGGTTAGCGGGAGGGCTCCTCAAGAGACCCAGTACTTC

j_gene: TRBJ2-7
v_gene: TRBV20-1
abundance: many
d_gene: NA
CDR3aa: CSAQRPTYEQYF
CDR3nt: TGCAGTGCTCAGAGACCTACCTACGAGCAGTACTTC

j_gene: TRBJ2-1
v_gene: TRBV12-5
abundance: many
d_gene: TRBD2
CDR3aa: CASGSGAGGRYNEQFF
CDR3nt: TGTGCTAGTGGTTCAGGAGCGGGAGGGCGGTACAATGAGCAGTTCTTC

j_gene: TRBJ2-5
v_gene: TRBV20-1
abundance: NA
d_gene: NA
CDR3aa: CRARRDQETQYF
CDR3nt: TGCAGGGCGAGGCGGGACCAAGAGACCCAGTACTTC

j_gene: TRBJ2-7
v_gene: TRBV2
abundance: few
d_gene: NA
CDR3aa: CASSSTGTRGDEQYF
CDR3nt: TGTGCCAGCAGTTCCACCGGGACAAGGGGGGACGAGCAGTACTTC

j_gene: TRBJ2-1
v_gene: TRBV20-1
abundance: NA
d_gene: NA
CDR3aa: CSALRGAYNEQFF
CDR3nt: TGCAGTGCCCTACGGGGAGCCTACAATGAGCAGTTCTTC

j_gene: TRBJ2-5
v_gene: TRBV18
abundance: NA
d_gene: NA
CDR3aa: CASSPFDPLGAETQYF
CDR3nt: TGTGCCAGCTCACCATTTGATCCGCTTGGGGCAGAGACCCAGTACTTC

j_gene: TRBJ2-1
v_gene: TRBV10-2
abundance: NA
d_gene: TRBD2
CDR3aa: CASKPGLAGSNEQFF
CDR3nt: TGCGCCAGCAAACCCGGGCTAGCGGGGTCCAATGAGCAGTTCTTC

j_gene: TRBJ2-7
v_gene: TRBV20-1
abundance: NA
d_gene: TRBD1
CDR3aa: CSARDLVGTGEEQYF
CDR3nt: TGCAGTGCTAGAGATCTTGTCGGGACAGGGGAAGAGCAGTACTTC

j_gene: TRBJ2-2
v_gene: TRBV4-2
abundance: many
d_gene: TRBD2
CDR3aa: CASSQDSGLAGHTGELFF
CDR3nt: TGTGCCAGCAGCCAAGATTCGGGACTAGCGGGACACACCGGGGAGCTGTTTTTT

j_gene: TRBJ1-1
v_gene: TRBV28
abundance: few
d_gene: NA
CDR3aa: CASIKRAWQGQGAFF
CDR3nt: TGTGCCAGCATCAAAAGGGCGTGGCAGGGCCAGGGAGCTTTCTTT

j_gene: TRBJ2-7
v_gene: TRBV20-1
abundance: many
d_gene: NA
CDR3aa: CSSASASYEQYF
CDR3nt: TGCAGTTCGGCTAGCGCCTCCTACGAGCAGTACTTC

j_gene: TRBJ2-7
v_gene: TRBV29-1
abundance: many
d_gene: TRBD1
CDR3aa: CSVEDWSGTGGYEQYF
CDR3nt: TGCAGCGTTGAAGATTGGTCCGGGACAGGGGGCTACGAGCAGTACTTT

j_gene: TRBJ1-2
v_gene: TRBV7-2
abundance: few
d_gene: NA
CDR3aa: CASSPPGPAYGYTF
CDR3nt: TGTGCCAGCAGCCCTCCGGGACCGGCCTATGGCTACACCTTC

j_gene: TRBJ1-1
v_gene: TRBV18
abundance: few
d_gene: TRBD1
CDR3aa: CASSPSLSGGAKTEAFF
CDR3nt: TGTGCCAGCTCACCGTCCCTTTCAGGGGGCGCGAAGACTGAAGCTTTCTTT

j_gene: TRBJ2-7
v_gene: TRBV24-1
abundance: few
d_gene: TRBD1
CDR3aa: CATSDRRDRGGEQYF
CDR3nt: TGTGCCACCAGTGATCGCCGGGACAGGGGCGGCGAGCAGTACTTC

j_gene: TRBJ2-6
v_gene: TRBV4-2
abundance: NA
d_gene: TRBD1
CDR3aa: CASTIRTGADSGANVLTF
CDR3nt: TGTGCCAGCACTATAAGGACAGGGGCGGACTCTGGGGCCAACGTCCTGACTTTC

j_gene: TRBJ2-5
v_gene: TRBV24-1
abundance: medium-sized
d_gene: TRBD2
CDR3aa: CATSDPSRTSGQETQYF
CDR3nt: TGTGCCACCAGTGACCCCTCCCGGACTAGCGGCCAAGAGACCCAGTACTTC